Detailed here is one T cell receptor beta chain. The sample is drawn from a study of blood T cell repertoires in COVID-19. Background on the study: PBMCs, B-cell-depleted T cells, or T cells were the source of the cDNA or gDNA that made up the material.

Germline CDR1 and CDR2: SGHRS and YFSETQ. This CDR3 has 13 amino acids. V lost 2 bases and J 2 bases, leaving 5 bases between the germline ends. Clones were read by immunoSEQ multiplex PCR, and TCRdb kept only the in-frame ones, dropping some. The sample has around 120,000 clones; 75% to 90% are singletons. The study assigned cohorts using participant-reported clinical history. This TCR was recovered from a woman in her forties or fifties who had recovered from COVID-19. Specimen: PBMCs or T cells enriched from blood (not recorded which). The chain combines TRBV5-1 with TRBJ1-5; the D is unclear. The CDR3 spells CASSFGGNQPQHF. The CDR3 DNA is TGCGCCAGCAGCTTCGGGGGCAATCAGCCCCAGCATTTT.